The 21 T cell receptor beta chains listed next were all sequenced from one sample in a study of blood T cell repertoires in COVID-19. Data came from immunoSEQ multiplex PCR; TCRdb stores just in-frame clones and leaves some out. The sample has 99,000 or so clones; roughly 81% are singletons. Material: peripheral blood. The receptors originated from a woman in her 70s with acute or convalescent COVID-19.

This chain connects TRBV6-5 to TRBJ2-5; the D gene is possibly TRBD1 (6 bases). The CDR3 is made up of 13 amino acids. Germline V lookup: CDR1 MNHEY, CDR2 SVGAGI. V lost 6 bases and J 2 bases, leaving 10 bases between the germline ends. CDR3 coding DNA: TGTGCCAGCAGCGTACAGGGTCAAGAGACCCAGTACTTC. It translates to CASSVQGQETQYF.

This clone occurred once. The rearrangement joins TRBV5-6 to TRBJ2-2; 7 bases are a match to TRBD1. Trimming cost V 4 bases and J 7 bases; bases outside gene matches: 7. Germline lookup yields CDR1 SGHDT and CDR2 YYEEEE. The CDR3 runs 14 residues. For the CDR3, the DNA is TGTGCCAGCAGCCGAGACAGGGAGATCGGGGAGCTGTTTTTT. It encodes CASSRDREIGELFF.

This chain uses TRBV7-2 with TRBJ2-3; tentative D call: TRBD2 (5 bases). Trimming removed 0 bases from V and 0 bases from J, with 7 bases in between. This CDR3 region has 15 residues. The V gene's germline CDR1 is SGHTA and CDR2 FQGNSA. CDR3: CASSLAGVSTDTQYF. CDR3 DNA: TGTGCCAGCAGCTTAGCCGGGGTTAGCACAGATACGCAGTATTTT.

The chain is built from TRBV5-5 and TRBJ2-2; D might be TRBD2 (6 bases). The CDR3 runs 15 residues. The germline gives CDR1 SGHKS, CDR2 YYEKEE (reference sequence). Trimming left V 0 bases short and J 4 bases short, with 10 bases between. The CDR3 here is CASSLGGTSTGELFF. The CDR3 DNA reads as TGTGCCAGCAGCTTGGGCGGGACGAGCACCGGGGAGCTGTTTTTT.

The CDR3 loop reads CASSLRGTQETQYF. The CDR3 nucleotides are TGTGCCAGTAGTCTCCGGGGTACCCAAGAGACCCAGTACTTC. The chain joins TRBV19 to TRBJ2-5; a weak D match, TRBD2 (5 bases). CDR1 and CDR2 (germline): LNHDA, SQIVND (reference sequence). The CDR3 extends over 14 amino acids. V lost 5 bases and J lost 1, with 11 bases in between.

V and J are TRBV6-5 and TRBJ1-1, with 8 bases lining up with TRBD1. With V trimmed by 7 bases and J by 1 base, 8 bases remained unmatched. There are 15 residues in the CDR3. Germline V CDR1 and CDR2: MNHEY, SVGAGI. CDR3 nucleotides: TGTGCCAGCAACGACAGGGGAGGGGGGAACACTGAAGCTTTCTTT. This codes for CASNDRGGGNTEAFF.

The V gene is TRBV5-1, the J gene TRBJ1-5, with TRBD1 identical over 7 bases. Germline lookup yields CDR1 SGHRS and CDR2 YFSETQ. The CDR3 runs 14 residues. V gave up 4 bases and J gave up 3 bases; unmatched junction bases: 4. In nucleotides, the CDR3 is TGCGCCAGCAGCCTGGGGACAGACAATCAGCCCCAGCATTTT. It specifies CASSLGTDNQPQHF.

This chain uses TRBV2 with TRBJ2-1; D gene uncertain. This CDR3 is built from 12 residues. Germline values: CDR1 SNHLY, CDR2 FYNNEI. The V end was cut by 4 bases, the J end by 15 bases, with 16 bases between. CDR3 bases: TGTGCCAGCAGTGTTTCTCCTATGCGCATGTTCTTC. This translates into CASSVSPMRMFF.

This chain connects TRBV29-1 to TRBJ1-4; TRBD1 is a possible D gene (5 bases). This CDR3 comprises 11 residues. The germline V and J ends were trimmed by 6 bases and 8 bases, with 10 bases remaining between them. Germline assignment: CDR1 SQVTM and CDR2 ANQGSEA. CDR3 sequence (DNA): TGCAGCGTGAACGGGGGAGAAAAACTGTTTTTT. It yields the protein CSVNGGEKLFF.

This chain links TRBV7-9 with TRBJ2-7; D is possibly TRBD2 (6 bases). The V end lost 2 bases, the J end lost 5 bases, and 16 bases lay between the germline ends. The CDR3 runs to 15 residues. Germline V gene sequence: CDR1 SEHNR, CDR2 FQNEAQ (reference sequence). The CDR3 region is CASSLRAGGIHEQYF. The CDR3 coding sequence is TGTGCCAGCAGCTTAAGGGCCGGGGGTATCCACGAGCAGTACTTC.

This chain uses TRBV2 with TRBJ1-2; a possible D gene is TRBD1 (5 bases). Trimming cost V 2 bases and J 4 bases, with 11 bases left between them. The CDR3 covers 14 residues. The germline gives CDR1 SNHLY, CDR2 FYNNEI. Here the CDR3 DNA reads TGTGCCAGCAGTGAAAGGGGAGGGATCTATGGCTACACCTTC. The encoded protein is CASSERGGIYGYTF.

The chain carries TRBV5-1 and TRBJ1-1; D may be TRBD1 (5 bases). V was pared by 0 bases and J by 7 bases, with 10 bases between. The CDR3 is made up of 13 amino acids. Germline loops: CDR1 SGHRS, CDR2 YFSETQ. The CDR3 is CASSLDSGLEAFF. The CDR3 DNA follows: TGCGCCAGCAGCTTGGATTCAGGGCTTGAAGCTTTCTTT.

The rearrangement links TRBV7-9 to TRBJ2-2; perhaps TRBD2 as D (6 bases). This CDR3 contains 19 residues. Germline CDR1 is SEHNR and CDR2 is FQNEAQ (reference sequence). V dropped 6 bases and J dropped 7 bases, with 30 bases sitting between them. CDR3 loop: CASSPIKGGVGGNGGELFF. The CDR3 nucleotides are TGTGCCAGCAGTCCGATTAAAGGCGGGGTCGGGGGAAACGGCGGGGAGCTGTTTTTT.

V and J are TRBV7-2 and TRBJ2-2; D not resolved. The germline V and J ends were trimmed by 2 bases and 0 bases, with 7 bases remaining between them. The V gene's germline CDR1 is SGHTA and CDR2 FQGNSA. The CDR3 extends over 15 amino acids. CDR3 residues: CASSLFRTNTGELFF. The DNA of the CDR3 is TGTGCCAGCAGCTTATTCAGGACGAACACCGGGGAGCTGTTTTTT. Full variable domain (rest looked up from reference TRBV7-2 and TRBJ2-2): GAGVSQSPSNKVTEKGKDVELRCDPISGHTALYWYRQSLGQGLEFLIYFQGNSAPDKSGLPSDRFSAERTGGSVSTLTIQRTQQEDSAVYLCASSLFRTNTGELFFGEGSRLTVL.

The chain couples TRBV6-1 to TRBJ1-3; TRBD1 agrees at 7 bases. Germline V gene data show CDR1 as MNHNS and CDR2 as SASEGT. V was pared by 4 bases and J by 3 bases, with 6 bases of the junction left unmatched. The CDR3 totals 15 residues. The CDR3 spells CASSGPGQNGNTIYF. CDR3 nucleotides: TGTGCCAGCAGTGGGCCGGGACAGAATGGAAACACCATATATTTT.

This chain connects TRBV9 to TRBJ1-2; D possibly corresponds to TRBD1 (6 bases). This CDR3 has 16 residues. V dropped 1 base and J dropped 6 bases, with 19 bases sitting between them. Per the germline V gene, CDR1 is SGDLS and CDR2 is YYNGEE. DNA of the CDR3: TGTGCCAGCAGCGTACTGGGGGCCCTAGAAGGGAATGGCTACACCTTC. The encoded protein is CASSVLGALEGNGYTF.

The gene calls are TRBV9 and TRBJ2-3; D not resolved. The germline CDR1 and CDR2 sequences are SGDLS and YYNGEE. V gave up 0 bases and J gave up 2 bases, with 10 bases separating them. This CDR3 region has 15 residues. The CDR3: CASSVAGQLTDTQYF. The CDR3 nucleotides are TGTGCCAGCAGCGTAGCGGGTCAACTCACAGATACGCAGTATTTT.

The CDR3 loop is CASSLAGGPNEQFF. In nucleotides, the CDR3 is TGTGCCAGCAGTTTAGCGGGAGGGCCCAATGAGCAGTTCTTC. The V gene is TRBV2, the J gene TRBJ2-1; the match to TRBD2 covers 11 bases. V was clipped by 5 bases and J by 6 bases; unmatched bases: 3. Germline V CDR1 and CDR2: SNHLY, FYNNEI. CDR3 length equals 14 residues.

The chain has TRBV11-2 and TRBJ2-1, with 8 bases matching TRBD2. Trimming removed 4 bases from V and 0 bases from J; junction bases left unmatched: 14. CDR1 is SGHAT, CDR2 FQNNGV, per germline. The CDR3 is 19 amino acids. CDR3 nucleotides: TGTGCCAGCAGCTCTAGGCCCTACTTGAGCGGGAGCTCCTACAATGAGCAGTTCTTC. It encodes CASSSRPYLSGSSYNEQFF.

This clone occurred once. The genes are TRBV7-9 and TRBJ2-2, with 9 bases identical to TRBD1. This CDR3 is 15 amino acids long. Germline V gene sequence: CDR1 SEHNR, CDR2 FQNEAQ (reference sequence). Germline trimming cut 2 bases from V and 6 bases from J; bases unmatched to any gene: 4. CDR3 amino acids: CASSLWTGVAGELFF. The CDR3, as DNA: TGTGCCAGCAGCTTATGGACAGGGGTGGCCGGGGAGCTGTTTTTT.

V usage is TRBV6-5 and J usage is TRBJ1-6; 12 nucleotides line up with TRBD1. Germline loops: CDR1 MNHEY, CDR2 SVGAGI. The CDR3 runs to 15 residues. V lost 5 bases and J lost 10; bases outside the gene matches: 6. The CDR3 region is CASSPIGTGGSPLHF. The CDR3, as DNA: TGTGCCAGCAGTCCGATTGGGACAGGGGGCTCACCCCTCCACTTT.